Detailed here is one TCR beta chain. The V gene's germline CDR1 is KGHSH and CDR2 LQKENI. The CDR3 extends over 15 amino acids. V gave up 1 base and J gave up 4 bases, with 13 bases separating them. Original processing notes: For nucleated cells, counts were estimated from reference gene primer amplification. Sequencing was performed with immunoSEQ multiplex PCR; in TCRdb, only in-frame clones are kept and a portion is missing. V, J and clone size were drawn from that table, and D and trimming were deduced from the DNA. The sample includes roughly 39,000 clones, 88% seen only once; the top ten take 7.5% to 10%. The source of the sample is a study of blood T cell repertoires in COVID-19. Study in general: Samples came from the United States, Italy and Spain, spanning acute and convalescent COVID-19. The cDNA or gDNA used as material had been derived from T cells, B-cell-depleted T cells, or PBMCs.

The genes are TRBV18 and TRBJ1-1; D not resolved. The clonotype originates from a woman in her 70s with acute or convalescent COVID-19. The specimen was peripheral blood. Here the CDR3 DNA reads TGTGCCAGCTCACCACACAGTGCCTTGGGCACTGAAGCTTTCTTT. It encodes CASSPHSALGTEAFF.